This TCR beta chain was sequenced in a study of persistence of HIV-infected CD4 T cells. The immunoSEQ assay was version 4, run in survey mode. Measured with immunoSEQ multiplex PCR; TCRdb has only the in-frame clones, and not every one. The data hold several thousand clones, with around 82% observed a single time. The CDR3 spans 14 residues. Germline V gives CDR1 SGHTA, CDR2 FQGNSA. Trimming took 1 base from V and 3 from J, leaving 7 bases between them. As to this clone: Its antigen remains unknown.

Overlapping HIV-1 Gag 15-mer peptides at approximately 0.96 ug per peptide per mL were used. Sorting selected CD4+ T cells upregulating both CD40 ligand and CD69. This chain links TRBV7-2 with TRBJ2-4; D call uncertain. Sequencing was performed on CD4+ T cells sorted from PBMCs after approximately 20-hour stimulation, taken from a patient who received antiretroviral therapy. This TCR derives from an adult woman with HIV who was CMV-seropositive. CDR3 nucleotide sequence: TGTGCCAGCAGCTTAGAGGGCAGCAAAAACATTCAGTACTTC. This gives the protein CASSLEGSKNIQYF.